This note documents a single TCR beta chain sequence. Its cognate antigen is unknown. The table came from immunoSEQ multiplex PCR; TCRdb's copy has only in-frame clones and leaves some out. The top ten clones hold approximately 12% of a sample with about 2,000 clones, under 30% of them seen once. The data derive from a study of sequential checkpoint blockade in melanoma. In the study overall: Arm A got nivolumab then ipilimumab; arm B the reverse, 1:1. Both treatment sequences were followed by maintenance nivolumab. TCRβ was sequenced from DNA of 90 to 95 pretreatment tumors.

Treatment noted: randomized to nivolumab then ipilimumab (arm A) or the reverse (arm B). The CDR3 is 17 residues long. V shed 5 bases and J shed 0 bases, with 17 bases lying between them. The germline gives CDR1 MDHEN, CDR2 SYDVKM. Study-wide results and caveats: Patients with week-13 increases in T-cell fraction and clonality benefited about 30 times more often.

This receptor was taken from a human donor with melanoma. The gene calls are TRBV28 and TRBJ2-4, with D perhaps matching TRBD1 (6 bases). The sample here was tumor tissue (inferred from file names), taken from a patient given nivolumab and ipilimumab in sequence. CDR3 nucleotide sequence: TGTGCCAGCAGTCCGAATCCGGGACAACTAGCCAAAAACATTCAGTACTTC. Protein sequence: CASSPNPGQLAKNIQYF.